This T cell receptor beta chain was sequenced in a study of beta chain features in type 1 diabetes. Overall study findings and caveats: People with Type 1 diabetes carried modestly yet significantly shorter TCRB CDR3s in all four CD4+ subsets.

cDNA synthesis used the whole RNA isolate, giving expressed TCRB sequences. Sequencing used immunoSEQ multiplex PCR; TCRdb keeps in-frame clones, though not all of them. The sample includes fewer than 450,000 clones, 13% of them seen just once. As to this clone: Its cognate antigen is unknown.

V was clipped by 4 bases and J by 12 bases; unmatched bases: 9. Germline V lookup: CDR1 MDHEN, CDR2 SYDVKM. The CDR3 has 15 residues. This TCR derives from a woman aged 18-29 years with type 1 diabetes. V is TRBV28 and J is TRBJ2-1; TRBD2 matches 13 bases. The sequenced sample was naive CD4+ T cells from blood. The CDR3 is CASSSGLAGERRQFF. CDR3 sequence (DNA): TGTGCCAGCAGTTCTGGACTAGCGGGGGAGCGGCGGCAGTTCTTC.